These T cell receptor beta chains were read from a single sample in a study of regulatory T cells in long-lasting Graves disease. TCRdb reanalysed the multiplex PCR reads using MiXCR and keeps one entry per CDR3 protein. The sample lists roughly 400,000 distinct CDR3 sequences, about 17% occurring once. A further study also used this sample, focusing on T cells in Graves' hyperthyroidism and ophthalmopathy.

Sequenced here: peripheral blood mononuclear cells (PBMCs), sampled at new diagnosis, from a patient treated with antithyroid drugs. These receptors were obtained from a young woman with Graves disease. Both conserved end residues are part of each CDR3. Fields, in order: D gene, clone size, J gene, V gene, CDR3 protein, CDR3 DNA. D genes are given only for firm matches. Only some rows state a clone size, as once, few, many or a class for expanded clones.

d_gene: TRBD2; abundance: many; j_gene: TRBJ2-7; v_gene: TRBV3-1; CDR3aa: CASSQGTSGMYEQYF; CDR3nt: TGTGCCAGCAGCCAAGGGACTAGCGGGATGTACGAGCAGTACTTC
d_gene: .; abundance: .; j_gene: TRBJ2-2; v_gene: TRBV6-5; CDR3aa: CASSYEGGGTGELFF; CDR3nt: TGTGCCAGCAGTTACGAGGGAGGTGGCACCGGGGAGCTGTTTTTT
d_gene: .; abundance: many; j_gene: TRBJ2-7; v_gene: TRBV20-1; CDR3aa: CSARGRYYEQYF; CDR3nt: TGCAGTGCTAGGGGACGGTATTACGAGCAGTACTTC
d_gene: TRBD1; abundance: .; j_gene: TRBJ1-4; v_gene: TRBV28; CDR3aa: CASAHRGHEKLFF; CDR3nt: TGTGCCAGCGCCCACAGGGGACATGAAAAACTGTTTTTT
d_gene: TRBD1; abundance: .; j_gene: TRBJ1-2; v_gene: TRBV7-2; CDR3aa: CASSSQTGGNYGYTF; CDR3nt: TGTGCCAGCAGCTCGCAGACAGGGGGCAATTATGGCTACACCTTC
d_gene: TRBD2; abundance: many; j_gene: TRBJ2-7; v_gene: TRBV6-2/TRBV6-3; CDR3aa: CASSYSGAGLYEQYF; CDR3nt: TGTGCCAGCAGTTACTCAGGAGCGGGACTCTACGAGCAGTACTTC
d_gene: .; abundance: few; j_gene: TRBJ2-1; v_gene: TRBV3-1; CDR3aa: CASSQAAGAREQFF; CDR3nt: TGTGCCAGCAGCCAAGCAGCCGGCGCACGTGAGCAGTTCTTC
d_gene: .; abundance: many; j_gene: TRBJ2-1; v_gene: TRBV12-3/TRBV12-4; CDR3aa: CASSFGLWGRSSYNEQFF; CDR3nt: TGTGCCAGCAGTTTTGGCCTATGGGGGCGAAGCTCCTACAATGAGCAGTTCTTC
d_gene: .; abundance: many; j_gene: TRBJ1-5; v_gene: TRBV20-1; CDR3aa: CSAREGVDQPQHF; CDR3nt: TGCAGTGCTAGAGAAGGAGTTGATCAGCCCCAGCATTTT
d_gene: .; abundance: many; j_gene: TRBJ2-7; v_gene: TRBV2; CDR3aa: CASSEIRGRRWEQYF; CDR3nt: TGTGCCAGCAGTGAAATCAGGGGAAGGAGGTGGGAGCAGTACTTC
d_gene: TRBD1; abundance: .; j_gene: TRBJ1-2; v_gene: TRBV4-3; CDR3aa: CASSRDRGFAYGYTF; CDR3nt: TGCGCCAGCAGCCGAGACAGGGGTTTTGCCTATGGCTACACCTTC
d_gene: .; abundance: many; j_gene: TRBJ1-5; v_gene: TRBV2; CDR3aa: CASSTSGSNQPQHF; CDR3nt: TGTGCCAGCTCCACGTCAGGGTCTAATCAGCCCCAGCATTTT
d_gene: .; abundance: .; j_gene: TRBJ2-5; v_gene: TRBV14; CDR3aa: CASSQVLGKEETQYF; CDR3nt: TGTGCCAGCAGCCAAGTTTTGGGGAAAGAAGAGACCCAGTACTTC
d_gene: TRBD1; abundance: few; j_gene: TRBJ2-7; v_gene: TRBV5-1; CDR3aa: CASRQGTVGLYEQYF; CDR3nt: TGCGCCAGCAGACAAGGGACAGTGGGGCTCTACGAGCAGTACTTC
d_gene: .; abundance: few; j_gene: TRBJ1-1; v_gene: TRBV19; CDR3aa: CASNSGNLNTEAFF; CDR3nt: TGTGCCAGCAACTCTGGGAATCTGAACACTGAAGCTTTCTTT
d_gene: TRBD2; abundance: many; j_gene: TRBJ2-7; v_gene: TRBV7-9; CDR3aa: CASSLVLAGSSYEQYF; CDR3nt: TGTGCCAGCAGCTTAGTTTTAGCGGGGTCCTCCTACGAGCAGTACTTC
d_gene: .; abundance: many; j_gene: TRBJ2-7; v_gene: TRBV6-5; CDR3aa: CASSYSRGDTYEQYF; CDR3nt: TGTGCCAGCAGTTACTCGAGAGGGGATACCTACGAGCAGTACTTC
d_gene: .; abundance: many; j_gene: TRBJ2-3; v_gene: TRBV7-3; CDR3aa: CASSPPDTDTQYF; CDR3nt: TGTGCCAGCAGCCCCCCCGACACAGATACGCAGTATTTT
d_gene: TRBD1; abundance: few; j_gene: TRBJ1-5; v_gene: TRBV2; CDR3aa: CASRKTGGDQPQHF; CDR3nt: TGTGCCAGCAGGAAGACAGGGGGCGATCAGCCCCAGCATTTT
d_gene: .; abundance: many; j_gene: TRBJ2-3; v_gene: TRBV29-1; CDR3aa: CSVEVDLDTDTQYF; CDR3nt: TGCAGCGTTGAAGTGGACCTAGACACAGATACGCAGTATTTT
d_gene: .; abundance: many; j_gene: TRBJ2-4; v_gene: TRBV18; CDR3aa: CASSLRDTIAKNIQYF; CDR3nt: TGTGCCAGCTCACTCCGGGACACAATAGCCAAAAACATTCAGTACTTC
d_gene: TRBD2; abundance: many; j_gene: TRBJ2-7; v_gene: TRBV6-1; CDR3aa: CASSVMRTSGALNEQYF; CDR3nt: TGTGCCAGCAGTGTAATGAGGACTAGCGGGGCGCTTAACGAACAGTACTTC
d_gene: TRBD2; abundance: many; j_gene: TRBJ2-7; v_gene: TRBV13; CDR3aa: CASSSETSGRAYEQYF; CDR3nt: TGTGCCAGCAGCTCCGAGACTAGCGGGAGGGCCTACGAGCAGTACTTC
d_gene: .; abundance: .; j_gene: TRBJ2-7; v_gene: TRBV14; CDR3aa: CASSLLPGPRLMDF; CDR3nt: TGTGCCAGCAGCCTCCTCCCGGGGCCCCGACTCATGGACTTC
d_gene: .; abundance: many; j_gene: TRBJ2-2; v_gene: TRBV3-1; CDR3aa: CASSPKGLAGELFF; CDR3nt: TGTGCCAGCAGCCCAAAAGGACTTGCCGGGGAGCTGTTTTTT
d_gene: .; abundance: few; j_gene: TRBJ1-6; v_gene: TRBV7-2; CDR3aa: CASSDDPGPLHF; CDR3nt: TGTGCCAGCAGCGACGACCCAGGGCCCCTCCACTTT
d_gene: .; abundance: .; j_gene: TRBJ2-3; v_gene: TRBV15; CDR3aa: CATSREDSTDTQYF; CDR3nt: TGTGCCACCAGCAGAGAGGACTCCACAGATACGCAGTATTTT
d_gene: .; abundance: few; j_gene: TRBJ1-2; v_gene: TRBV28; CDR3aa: CASSFTGKGYTF; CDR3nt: TGTGCCAGCAGTTTTACAGGCAAGGGCTACACCTTC
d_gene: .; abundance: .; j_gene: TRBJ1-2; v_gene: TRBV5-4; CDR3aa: CASSLAVTGSNYGYTF; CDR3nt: TGTGCCAGCAGCTTGGCAGTAACAGGATCTAACTATGGCTACACCTTC
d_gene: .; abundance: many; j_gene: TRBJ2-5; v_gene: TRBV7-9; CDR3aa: CASSGRQAKETQYF; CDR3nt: TGTGCCAGCAGCGGAAGACAGGCGAAAGAGACCCAGTACTTC
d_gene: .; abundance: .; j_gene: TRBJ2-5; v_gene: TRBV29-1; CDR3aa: CSLIGETQYF; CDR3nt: TGCAGCCTAATAGGAGAGACCCAGTACTTC
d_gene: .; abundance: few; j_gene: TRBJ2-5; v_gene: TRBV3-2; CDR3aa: CASSQDLKASAVQETQYF; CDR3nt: TGTGCCAGCAGCCAAGATCTTAAGGCTTCGGCGGTACAAGAGACCCAGTACTTC
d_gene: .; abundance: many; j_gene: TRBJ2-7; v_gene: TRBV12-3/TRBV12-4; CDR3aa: CASSLISIYEQYF; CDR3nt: TGTGCCAGCAGTTTAATATCGATCTACGAGCAGTACTTC
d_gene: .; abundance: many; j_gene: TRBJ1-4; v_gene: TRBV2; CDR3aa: CASRAGATNEKLFF; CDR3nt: TGTGCCAGCAGAGCAGGAGCAACTAATGAAAAACTGTTTTTT
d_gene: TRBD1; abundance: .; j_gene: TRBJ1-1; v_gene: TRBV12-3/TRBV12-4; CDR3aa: CASSWDRGLTEAFF; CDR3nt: TGTGCCAGCAGTTGGGACAGGGGTTTGACTGAAGCTTTCTTT
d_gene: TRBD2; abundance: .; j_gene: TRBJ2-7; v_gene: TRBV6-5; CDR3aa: CASSFKTSGIGTFHYEQYF; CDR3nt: TGTGCCAGCAGTTTCAAGACTAGCGGGATAGGTACCTTTCACTACGAGCAGTACTTC
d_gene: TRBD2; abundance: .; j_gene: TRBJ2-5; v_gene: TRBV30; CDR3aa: CAWSRGLALEETQYF; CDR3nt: TGTGCCTGGAGCCGGGGACTAGCTTTGGAAGAGACCCAGTACTTC
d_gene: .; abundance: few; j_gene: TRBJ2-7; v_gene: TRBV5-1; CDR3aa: CASSLKGSTYEQYF; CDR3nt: TGCGCCAGCAGCTTAAAGGGCTCTACCTACGAGCAGTACTTC
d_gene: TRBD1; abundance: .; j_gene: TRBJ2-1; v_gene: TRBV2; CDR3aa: CASSSGGETQFF; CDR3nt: TGTGCCAGCAGTTCAGGGGGAGAGACCCAGTTCTTC
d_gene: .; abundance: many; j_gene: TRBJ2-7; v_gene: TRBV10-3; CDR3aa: CAISDYLRGRYEQYF; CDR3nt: TGTGCCATCAGTGATTATCTTCGGGGTCGGTACGAGCAGTACTTC
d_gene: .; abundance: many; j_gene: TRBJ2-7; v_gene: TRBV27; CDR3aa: CASSFKGSYEQYF; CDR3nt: TGTGCCAGCAGTTTTAAGGGGTCCTACGAGCAGTACTTC
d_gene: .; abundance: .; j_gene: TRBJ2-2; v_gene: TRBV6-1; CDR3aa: CASGVRAGELFF; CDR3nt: TGTGCCAGCGGAGTACGCGCCGGGGAGCTGTTTTTT
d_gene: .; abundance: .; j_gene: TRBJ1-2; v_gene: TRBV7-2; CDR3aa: CASSLGRVYGYTF; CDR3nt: TGTGCCAGCAGCTTAGGGAGGGTCTATGGCTACACCTTC